This T cell receptor beta chain derives from a study of blood T cell repertoires in COVID-19. As for the study in general: Sites in the United States, Italy and Spain provided acute and convalescent COVID-19 samples. The cDNA or gDNA used as material had been derived from T cells, B-cell-depleted T cells, or PBMCs.

This clone was observed a few times. Per the original data handling: Reference gene primer amplification yielded estimated nucleated cell counts. Clones were sequenced by immunoSEQ multiplex PCR, and TCRdb holds only the in-frame ones, with some missing. V, J and clone size are those of that table, while D and trimming were read from the DNA. The table has around 200,000 clones, 70% to 90% seen once; the top ten hold about 9.4%. Sequencing input: peripheral blood. The receptor comes from a woman at least 80 years old with acute or convalescent COVID-19.

CDR3 sequence reads: CASTPTGVDTEAFF. For the CDR3, the DNA is TGTGCCAGCACCCCGACAGGGGTGGACACTGAAGCTTTCTTT. The chain joins TRBV3-1 (or the pseudogene TRBV3-2) to TRBJ1-1, with 8 bases fitting TRBD1. Trimming took 7 bases from V and 3 from J; bases not matched to a gene: 7. Germline-derived CDR1 and CDR2 are LGHDT and YNNKEL (reference sequence). This CDR3 region has 14 residues.